These 20 T cell receptor beta chains came from one sample sequenced in a study of Graves' ophthalmopathy and Graves' hyperthyroidism. RNA transcripts yielded amplified TCR beta CDR3 regions. HTBI primers primed a first-round RT-PCR, and a second-round multiplex PCR followed. TCRdb fed the multiplex PCR reads into MiXCR, producing one record per CDR3 protein. Among hundreds of thousands of distinct CDR3 sequences, roughly two fifths were seen once, and the ten largest hold over 2.5%. Material: peripheral blood. These receptor sequences come from an adult man with Graves' ophthalmopathy.

The chain recombines TRBV29-1 with TRBJ2-3, with D uncertain. Germline V gives CDR1 SQVTM, CDR2 ANQGSEA. The CDR3 length is 13 residues. The V end lost 5 bases, the J end lost 6 bases, and 15 bases lay between the germline ends. CDR3 in DNA: TGCAGCGTTCCGCGGTACCCCGGGGATACGCAGTATTTT. Translation: CSVPRYPGDTQYF.

This chain uses TRBV9 with TRBJ1-4, with 8 bases fitting TRBD1. Germline values: CDR1 SGDLS, CDR2 YYNGEE. The CDR3 runs to 14 residues. After removal of 4 bases from V and 8 bases from J, the junction contained 7 bases not matched to a gene. DNA of the CDR3: TGTGCCAGCAGCACCCGGGACAGGACGGAAAAACTGTTTTTT. Protein product: CASSTRDRTEKLFF.

DNA of the CDR3: TGTGCCAGCAGTCCAGACCCGGGACTAGAGAACCAAGAGACCCAGTACTTC. This translates into CASSPDPGLENQETQYF. This chain connects TRBV12-3 or TRBV12-4 to TRBJ2-5, with 8 bases that match TRBD2. The CDR3 runs to 17 residues. Trimming at V came to 5 bases and at J to 0 bases, leaving 11 bases not matched to a gene.

With respect to this clonotype: Germline and junction disagree at one end, which may indicate a read error. The chain combines TRBV10-3 with TRBJ1-5; D not certain. CDR3 length equals 17 residues. Per the germline V gene, CDR1 is ENHRY and CDR2 is SYGVKD. The CDR3 region is CASSEALGGNSNQPQHF. The CDR3 DNA is TGTGCCAGCAGTGAAGCTCTTGGAGGGAATAGCAATCAGCCCCAGCATTTT.

The chain has TRBV18 and TRBJ1-5, with TRBD1 matching 7 bases. The V and J ends lost 6 bases and 4 bases, in that order; junction bases with no gene match: 6. Germline V gives CDR1 KGHSH, CDR2 LQKENI. This CDR3 is built from 14 residues. CDR3 in DNA: TGTGCCAGCTCTCAACAGGGGACAAATCAGCCCCAGCATTTT. Its translation: CASSQQGTNQPQHF.

As regards this clonotype: The germline gene is not matched at one end of the junction; a read error may be the cause. The chain has TRBV5-1 and TRBJ2-7; D not certain. CDR1 and CDR2 (germline): SGHRS, YFSETQ. The CDR3 consists of 14 residues. CDR3 loop: CASGLAQSSYEQHF. The CDR3, as DNA: TGCGCCAGCGGCTTGGCTCAGAGCTCCTACGAGCAGCACTTC.

This clonotype was seen repeatedly, ten times or more. The chain recombines TRBV20-1 with TRBJ2-7, with 8 bases identical to TRBD1. The ends lost 6 bases at V and 4 bases at J; junction bases unmatched: 8. Germline CDR1 DFQATT, CDR2 SNEGSKA (reference sequence). The CDR3 runs to 13 residues. The CDR3 sequence: CSAKTGVFYEQYF. DNA of the CDR3: TGCAGTGCCAAGACAGGGGTTTTTTACGAGCAGTACTTC.

The V and J genes are TRBV24-1 and TRBJ2-3, with unresolved D. This CDR3 has 15 residues. CDR1 is KGHDR, CDR2 SFDVKD, per germline. The V end lost 1 base, the J end lost 2 bases, and 9 bases lay between the germline ends. The CDR3 region is CATSDLNSPTDTQYF. The CDR3 region has the DNA TGTGCCACCAGTGATTTAAACAGCCCCACAGATACGCAGTATTTT.

The chain joins TRBV7-9 to TRBJ1-2; 9 bases map to TRBD1. CDR1 is SEHNR, CDR2 FQNEAQ, per germline (reference sequence). V shed 8 bases and J 8 bases; nucleotides not matched to a gene: 12. The CDR3 spans 14 residues. The CDR3 is CASCVTTGGSGYTF. In DNA form, the CDR3 reads TGTGCCAGCTGCGTGACAACAGGGGGCAGCGGCTACACCTTC. The entire variable domain, with the rest obtained from reference TRBV7-9 and TRBJ1-2, is as follows: DTGVSQNPRHKITKRGQNVTFRCDPISEHNRLYWYRQTLGQGPEFLTYFQNEAQLEKSRLLSDRFSAERPKGSFSTLEIQRTEQGDSAMYLCASCVTTGGSGYTFGSGTRLTVV.

This clonotype was picked up many times. The chain links TRBV6-6 to TRBJ1-2; 8 bases align to TRBD1. CDR1 and CDR2 from the germline V gene are MNHNY and SVGAGI (reference sequence). This CDR3 spans 15 amino acids. With 4 bases clipped from V and 3 bases from J, the junction kept 7 bases outside the gene matches. CDR3 DNA: TGTGCCAGCAGTTCGTCCGGGACAGGAGACTATGGCTACACCTTC. Amino acids: CASSSSGTGDYGYTF.

This clonotype was observed at least ten times. The rearrangement uses TRBV10-3 and TRBJ2-7; D unresolved. The V end was cut by 2 bases, the J end by 4 bases, with 9 bases between. Per germline, CDR1 ENHRY and CDR2 SYGVKD. CDR3 size: 13 residues. The CDR3 nucleotides are TGTGCCATCAGTGAGAACACACATTACGAGCAGTACTTC. It is translated as CAISENTHYEQYF.

This clonotype was counted only a few times. The chain combines TRBV6-5 with TRBJ2-5; D is possibly TRBD2 (5 bases). The germline gives CDR1 MNHEY, CDR2 SVGAGI. Trimming shortened V by 5 bases and J by 1 base, and 20 bases separated the two germline ends. This CDR3 contains 17 residues. In DNA, the CDR3 is TGTGCCAGCAGTCCAGCGCGGCTAGCAGTATTCCAAGAGACCCAGTACTTC. Protein sequence: CASSPARLAVFQETQYF.

The chain uses TRBV29-1 and TRBJ2-5; D unresolved. Germline CDR1 SQVTM, CDR2 ANQGSEA. The CDR3 loop spans 10 amino acids. CDR3 bases: TGCACCTCCTCCGAAGAGACCCAGTACTTC. Its translation: CTSSEETQYF.

This clonotype was counted many times. The chain has TRBV7-2 and TRBJ1-5, with TRBD1 matching 8 bases. J lost 3 bases, V lost 5 bases, and 6 bases had no gene match. The CDR3 totals 15 residues. Germline lookup yields CDR1 SGHTA and CDR2 FQGNSA. Here the CDR3 DNA reads TGTGCCAGCAGCATGACAGGGGAGCTCAATCAGCCCCAGCATTTT. Residues: CASSMTGELNQPQHF.

This clonotype was seen many times. The J gene is TRBJ1-1, the V gene TRBV6-5; D is uncertain. Germline V lookup: CDR1 MNHEY, CDR2 SVGAGI. The CDR3 loop spans 14 amino acids. Trimming left V 5 bases short and J 2 bases short, with 12 bases between. The chain's CDR3 is CASSHTESNTEAFF. In nucleotides, the CDR3 is TGTGCCAGCAGTCACACAGAGAGTAACACTGAAGCTTTCTTT.

Ten or more counts support this clonotype. The chain links TRBV25-1 to TRBJ2-3; D perhaps matches TRBD2 (5 bases). The CDR3 sequence is 14 residues long. CDR1 and CDR2 (germline): MGHDK, SYGVNS. V was clipped by 5 bases and J by 0 bases, with 9 bases between them. CDR3 DNA sequence: TGTGCCAGCAGTACACTAGACAGCACAGATACGCAGTATTTT. Protein sequence: CASSTLDSTDTQYF.

This clonotype was observed at least ten times. V and J are TRBV5-1 and TRBJ2-5; 9 bases map to TRBD2. The CDR3 totals 17 residues. Germline values: CDR1 SGHRS, CDR2 YFSETQ. Unmatched junction bases numbered 11, after V lost 5 bases and J lost 0 bases. DNA for the CDR3: TGCGCCAGCAGTCTCACCTCTAGCGGGGCGTACCAAGAGACCCAGTACTTC. The encoded protein is CASSLTSSGAYQETQYF. Based on the CDR3 plus reference TRBV5-1 and TRBJ2-5, the full variable domain is KAGVTQTPRYLIKTRGQQVTLSCSPISGHRSVSWYQQTPGQGLQFLFEYFSETQRNKGNFPGRFSGRQFSNSRSEMNVSTLELGDSALYLCASSLTSSGAYQETQYFGPGTRLLVL.

For the CDR3, the DNA is TGTGCCTGGAGTAGATGGGAGGGGACGAACACTGAAGCTTTCTTT. It yields the protein CAWSRWEGTNTEAFF. The chain couples TRBV30 to TRBJ1-1, with D possibly matching TRBD1 (5 bases). The germline V gene encodes CDR1 GTSNPN and CDR2 SVGIG (reference sequence). The CDR3 totals 15 residues. With 2 bases removed from V and 1 base from J, the gap between germline ends came to 14 bases.

Comments on this clonotype: A read error may explain this, as a much larger clone is one base away. The chain links TRBV20-1 to TRBJ1-5; 11 bases agree with TRBD1. This CDR3 spans 14 amino acids. V shed 1 base, J shed 6 bases, and the junction held 2 bases outside the gene matches. The V gene's germline CDR1 is DFQATT and CDR2 SNEGSKA (reference sequence). The CDR3: CSARGTGGSQPQHF. CDR3 bases: TGCAGTGCTAGAGGGACAGGGGGCAGTCAGCCCCAGCATTTT.

This clonotype has just a few counts. The rearrangement joins TRBV12-3 or TRBV12-4 to TRBJ1-5; D gene uncertain. Trimming left V 2 bases short and J 1 base short, with 12 bases between. The CDR3 is made up of 16 amino acids. The CDR3 coding sequence is TGTGCCAGCAGTTTACAAGGGTATGAGAGCAATCAGCCCCAGCATTTT. Translation: CASSLQGYESNQPQHF.